The 16 T cell receptor beta chains listed next were all sequenced from one sample in a study of graft-versus-host responses after intestinal transplantation. Generated by immunoSEQ multiplex PCR, the TCRdb table keeps only in-frame clones and is missing some. The sample includes approximately 88,000 clones, 75% to 90% of them seen just once. These TCRs' antigens remain unknown. The specimen was unstimulated CD4+ T cells sorted from spleen or lymph node cells, collected before intestinal transplant. The receptor source for this set is a human donor who received an intestinal transplant.

The rearrangement uses TRBV11-2 and TRBJ2-7; TRBD1 matches 10 bases. The CDR3 is made up of 14 amino acids. V gave up 1 base and J gave up 7 bases; unmatched junction bases: 4. Germline values: CDR1 SGHAT, CDR2 FQNNGV. CDR3 coding DNA: TGTGCCAGCAGCTTAGCAGGACAGGGGGATGAGCAGTACTTC. Its translation is CASSLAGQGDEQYF.

This clone was recorded once. V is TRBV27 and J is TRBJ2-1, with D possibly being TRBD1 (6 bases). Trimming took off 6 bases at V and 12 bases at J, with 18 bases between the two ends. In germline, CDR1 is MNHEY, CDR2 SMNVEV (reference sequence). The CDR3 sequence is 13 residues long. CDR3 loop: CASSTGQPDGQFF. The DNA of the CDR3 is TGTGCCAGCAGCACCGGACAGCCAGATGGGCAGTTCTTC.

The chain carries TRBV2 and TRBJ2-7, with D unresolved. Germline assignment: CDR1 SNHLY and CDR2 FYNNEI. V was clipped by 6 bases and J by 3 bases, with 3 bases between them. This CDR3 has 10 amino acids. CDR3: CASSVYEQYF. The CDR3 bases are TGTGCCAGCAGCGTCTACGAGCAGTACTTC.

The genes are TRBV5-1 and TRBJ1-4; the match to TRBD1 covers 11 bases. CDR1 SGHRS and CDR2 YFSETQ come from the germline V gene. This CDR3 spans 15 amino acids. After removal of 4 bases from V and 8 bases from J, the junction contained 7 bases not matched to a gene. The CDR3 DNA follows: TGCGCCAGCAGCGGCCGGGACAGGGGGGAAGAAAAACTGTTTTTT. Protein product: CASSGRDRGEEKLFF.

This chain connects TRBV19 to TRBJ2-2, with D perhaps TRBD1 (5 bases). Germline CDR1 reads LNHDA; CDR2 reads SQIVND (reference sequence). The CDR3 totals 14 residues. V lost 0 bases to trimming and J lost 6 bases, with 8 bases between them. This CDR3 is CASSIDGAAGELFF. The CDR3 DNA sequence: TGTGCCAGTAGTATAGATGGGGCGGCCGGGGAGCTGTTTTTT.

This sequence joins TRBV6-1 and TRBJ2-1; tentatively, D is TRBD2 (7 bases). Germline V gene lookup returns CDR1 MNHNS and CDR2 SASEGT. The CDR3 contains 15 residues. Trimming removed 2 bases at V and 3 bases at J, with 11 bases between. CDR3 in DNA: TGTGCCAGCAGTGAAATGGGGGGGCTCTACAATGAGCAGTTCTTC. Translating gives CASSEMGGLYNEQFF.

The rearrangement links TRBV18 to TRBJ2-7; 7 nucleotides align to TRBD1. J lost 1 base, V lost 3 bases, and 0 bases had no gene match. The CDR3 runs to 13 residues. Germline V gives CDR1 KGHSH, CDR2 LQKENI. CDR3 loop: CASSPGQSYEQYF. The CDR3 coding sequence is TGTGCCAGCTCACCGGGACAGTCCTACGAGCAGTACTTC.

The chain couples TRBV9 to TRBJ2-7; 7 positions match TRBD2. The CDR3 covers 14 residues. The germline V gene encodes CDR1 SGDLS and CDR2 YYNGEE. The junction had 11 bases not matched to a gene; V was cut back by 4 bases and J by 7 bases. The CDR3 loop reads CASSPRGGPGEQYF. In DNA, the CDR3 is TGTGCCAGCAGCCCCCGGGGAGGGCCGGGAGAGCAGTACTTC.

The chain recombines TRBV10-3 with TRBJ2-5; D is perhaps TRBD2 (6 bases). Germline V gives CDR1 ENHRY, CDR2 SYGVKD. The germline V and J ends were trimmed by 0 bases and 3 bases, with 14 bases remaining between them. The CDR3 extends over 16 amino acids. CDR3 sequence (DNA): TGTGCCATCAGTGAGTCGGGGACTGGCACCGAAGAGACCCAGTACTTC. Amino acid sequence: CAISESGTGTEETQYF.

This chain uses TRBV20-1 with TRBJ2-5; D might be TRBD2 (6 bases). CDR1 and CDR2 from the germline V gene are DFQATT and SNEGSKA (reference sequence). The V and J ends lost 7 bases and 9 bases respectively, with 15 bases between them. This CDR3 is 11 amino acids long. The CDR3 DNA follows: TGCAGTGTACTCGCGCCGGGGGCCCAGTACTTC. Its protein product is CSVLAPGAQYF.

Worth noting for this clone: Other DNA sequences of this sample code for an identical CDR3. J is TRBJ1-5 and V is TRBV2, with 11 bases that match TRBD1. Germline V gene lookup returns CDR1 SNHLY and CDR2 FYNNEI. V lost 6 bases to trimming and J lost 7 bases; unmatched junction nucleotides: 2. CDR3 length: 13 residues. The CDR3 sequence is CASRGTGGQPQHF. The CDR3 bases are TGTGCCAGCAGGGGGACAGGGGGACAGCCCCAGCATTTT.

V usage is TRBV2 and J usage is TRBJ2-7; TRBD1 aligns across 9 bases. Germline V gene lookup returns CDR1 SNHLY and CDR2 FYNNEI. After removal of 4 bases from V and 2 bases from J, the junction contained 3 bases not matched to a gene. The length of the CDR3 is 14 residues. In nucleotides, the CDR3 is TGTGCCAGCAGTGGACAGGGGGGGACCTACGAGCAGTACTTC. This gives the protein CASSGQGGTYEQYF.

Points on this clone: One junction end does not reproduce the germline sequence, and a read error may be involved. The chain has TRBV11-2 and TRBJ2-7, with D maybe TRBD2 (5 bases). Germline CDR1 and CDR2: SGHAT and FQNNGV. The CDR3 is 13 residues long. CDR3 sequence (DNA): TGTGCCAGCAGCTTGGTGCGCGGGCGACGTAACGACTTC. Translating gives CASSLVRGRRNDF.

This clone was recorded a few times. The chain has TRBV6-5 and TRBJ1-6; tentatively, D is TRBD1 (5 bases). Trimming shortened V by 5 bases and J by 8 bases, and 13 bases separated the two germline ends. Germline V CDR1 and CDR2: MNHEY, SVGAGI. There are 14 residues in the CDR3. The CDR3 sequence: CASSRQLSDSPLHF. As DNA, the CDR3 is TGTGCCAGCAGTCGACAGTTATCGGATTCACCCCTCCACTTT.

This sequence joins TRBV5-4 and TRBJ2-5; D remains ambiguous. The DNA end lines up better with TRBJ2-7; the J call may be wrong. The length of the CDR3 is 14 residues. Germline-derived CDR1 and CDR2 are SGHNT and YYREEE (reference sequence). The CDR3 here is CASSSRLNSYEQYF. CDR3 nucleotides: TGTGCCAGCAGCTCCAGGCTAAACTCCTACGAGCAGTACTTC.

This CDR3 reads CASSSPHREGKETQYF. The CDR3 coding sequence is TGTGCCAGCAGTTCCCCCCATAGGGAGGGTAAAGAGACCCAGTACTTC. The chain is built from TRBV6-5 and TRBJ2-5; 7 nucleotides line up with TRBD2. With 4 bases clipped from V and 3 bases from J, the junction kept 11 bases outside the gene matches. The CDR3 is 16 amino acids. From germline, CDR1 is MNHEY and CDR2 SVGAGI.